These 15 T cell receptor beta chains were sequenced from one sample in a study of T-cell reconstitution after alpha-beta-depleted transplantation in children. Preparation of the TCRbeta library involved a method that used unique molecular identifiers. Each CDR3 protein is one row after TCRdb ran MiXCR on the PCR reads. The repertoire has approximately 240,000 distinct CDR3 sequences, about 9.6% of them found once; the top ten carry about 5.4%. The sample here was PBMCs from the stem cell graft donor, taken from the stem cell graft. These receptors were obtained from a human donor who donated a stem cell graft to a child with SCID.

Ten or more counts support this clonotype. The rearrangement joins TRBV12-3 or TRBV12-4 to TRBJ1-1; 8 bases are a match to TRBD1. Losses at the gene ends were 7 bases for V and 2 bases for J; bases not matched to a gene: 6. The CDR3 is 14 residues long. As DNA, the CDR3 is TGTGCCAGCACCCCGACAGGGGTAAACACTGAAGCTTTCTTT. Its translation: CASTPTGVNTEAFF.

In this sample, this clonotype turned up many times. The genes are TRBV4-1 and TRBJ2-4, with D possibly called TRBD1 or TRBD2 (6 bases each). The CDR3 is made up of 17 amino acids. Deletions cut 1 base from V and 5 bases from J, with 18 bases between. The germline V gene encodes CDR1 MGHRA and CDR2 YSYEKL. This CDR3 is CASSQGGGRPPENIQYF. The CDR3 DNA follows: TGCGCCAGCAGCCAAGGAGGGGGGAGGCCACCGGAAAACATTCAGTACTTC.

In this sample, this clonotype turned up a few times. This chain uses TRBV5-1 with TRBJ1-4; D call uncertain. The V gene's germline CDR1 is SGHRS and CDR2 YFSETQ. The CDR3 runs 18 residues. V dropped 7 bases and J dropped 0 bases, with 22 bases sitting between them. The DNA of the CDR3 is TGCGCCAGCTGCGAAGGACTGGCATCAGCGACAACTAATGAAAAACTGTTTTTT. Its translation: CASCEGLASATTNEKLFF.

This clonotype has ten or more counts. The rearrangement links TRBV21-1 to TRBJ1-5; TRBD1 is the table's D call, not checked against the DNA. TRBV21-1 corresponds to a pseudogene. The CDR3 totals 17 residues. CDR3 sequence: CASSNRTGGAFNQPQHF. The CDR3 DNA reads TGTGCCAGCAGCAACAGGACAGGGGGCGCCTTCAATCAGCCCCAGCATTTT.

This clonotype was observed many times. The chain recombines TRBV12-3 or TRBV12-4 with TRBJ1-1; 7 nucleotides line up with TRBD1. The CDR3 contains 14 residues. V was clipped by 5 bases and J by 6 bases; unmatched bases: 9. The CDR3 coding sequence is TGTGCCAGCAGTCGGGCAGGGGGTGTGTCTGAAGCTTTCTTT. As protein: CASSRAGGVSEAFF.

Regarding this clonotype: A read error may be the cause here, since a much bigger clone is one base away. The rearrangement links TRBV7-9 to TRBJ1-1; D is undetermined. This CDR3 contains 12 residues. Germline CDR1 and CDR2: SEHNR and FQNEAQ (reference sequence). The CDR3 spells CASTILNTGAFF. As DNA, the CDR3 is TGTGCCAGCACTATTCTGAACACTGGAGCTTTCTTT.

This clonotype was seen only a few times. The V and J genes are TRBV12-3 or TRBV12-4 and TRBJ1-6, with D unclear. Trimming removed 3 bases at V and 14 bases at J, with 8 bases between. The CDR3 totals 11 residues. The DNA of the CDR3 is TGTGCCAGCAGTTTGGGTGGGGCCCTCCACTTT. Translated, it gives CASSLGGALHF.

This clonotype was picked up many times. The chain has TRBV2 and TRBJ1-5, with 9 bases lining up with TRBD1. Germline trimming cut 8 bases from V and 5 bases from J; bases unmatched to any gene: 7. This CDR3 spans 14 amino acids. Germline V gene sequence: CDR1 SNHLY, CDR2 FYNNEI. CDR3 loop: CASGPDRGDQPQHF. DNA of the CDR3: TGTGCCAGCGGGCCGGACAGGGGTGATCAGCCCCAGCATTTT.

This clonotype was counted many times. The V gene is TRBV20-1, the J gene TRBJ2-3; 10 bases match TRBD2. Germline values: CDR1 DFQATT, CDR2 SNEGSKA (reference sequence). The V segment lost 0 bases and the J segment 4 bases; nucleotides outside the gene matches: 13. CDR3 length: 18 residues. The CDR3 DNA follows: TGCAGTGCTAGAGATCGGAGAAGCGGGGGGGCCTTCTCAGATACGCAGTATTTT. As protein: CSARDRRSGGAFSDTQYF.

In this sample, this clonotype turned up many times. The chain couples TRBV7-2 to TRBJ2-5; 13 nucleotides line up with TRBD2. The CDR3 is made up of 18 amino acids. The germline CDR1 and CDR2 sequences are SGHTA and FQGNSA. With V trimmed by 5 bases and J by 5 bases, 14 bases remained unmatched. The CDR3 reads CASSPRLAGGPNSETQYF. CDR3 DNA sequence: TGTGCCAGCAGCCCCCGACTAGCGGGGGGCCCCAATTCTGAGACCCAGTACTTC. The whole variable domain, filled in from reference TRBV7-2 and TRBJ2-5, reads GAGVSQSPSNKVTEKGKDVELRCDPISGHTALYWYRQSLGQGLEFLIYFQGNSAPDKSGLPSDRFSAERTGGSVSTLTIQRTQQEDSAVYLCASSPRLAGGPNSETQYFGPGTRLLVL.

This clonotype occurred many times. The CDR3 loop is CSARAAQGLLSGNTIYF. The CDR3, as DNA: TGCAGTGCTAGAGCGGCACAGGGCCTCCTCTCTGGAAACACCATATATTTT. V gene TRBV20-1 combines with J gene TRBJ1-3, with D possibly matching TRBD1 (6 bases). Trimming cost V 1 base and J 0 bases, with 16 bases left between them. Germline V CDR1 and CDR2: DFQATT, SNEGSKA (reference sequence). The CDR3 is 17 amino acids.

This clonotype was picked up many times. This rearrangement joins TRBV7-3 to TRBJ2-3, with D possibly matching TRBD2 (6 bases). Trimming cost V 6 bases and J 2 bases, with 15 bases left between them. Germline V gives CDR1 SGHTA, CDR2 FQGTGA. The CDR3 loop spans 15 amino acids. In nucleotides, the CDR3 is TGTGCCAGCAGTTCGGGACTCGCAATCACAGATACGCAGTATTTT. This gives the protein CASSSGLAITDTQYF. The full variable domain, completed using reference TRBV7-3 and TRBJ2-3, is GAGVSQTPSNKVTEKGKYVELRCDPISGHTALYWYRQSLGQGPEFLIYFQGTGAADDSGLPNDRFFAVRPEGSVSTLKIQRTERGDSAVYLCASSSGLAITDTQYFGPGTRLTVL.

Concerning this clonotype itself: Mismatch with germline at one junction end may stem from a read error. The chain links TRBV4-2 to TRBJ1-6; 8 bases are a match to TRBD1. The CDR3 extends over 23 amino acids. Germline lookup yields CDR1 LGHNA and CDR2 YNFKEQ. CDR3 sequence: CASSSRSSGTGGAGRTYNSPIHF. The CDR3 DNA is TGTGCCAGCAGCTCGAGATCTTCCGGGACAGGCGGCGCCGGGCGCACCTATAATTCACCCATCCACTTT.

The table lists this clonotype with many counts. This rearrangement joins TRBV20-1 to TRBJ2-1, with D perhaps being TRBD1 or TRBD2 (6 bases each). The CDR3 covers 13 residues. Germline V gene lookup returns CDR1 DFQATT and CDR2 SNEGSKA (reference sequence). Between the trimmed V and J ends, which lost 4 bases and 8 bases, there was a span of 15 bases. The chain's CDR3 is CSAIGGLLDEQFF. The CDR3 bases are TGCAGTGCTATCGGGGGCCTTTTGGATGAGCAGTTCTTC.

V usage is TRBV28 and J usage is TRBJ1-2; no reliable D call. The germline CDR1 and CDR2 sequences are MDHEN and SYDVKM. The CDR3 loop spans 12 amino acids. V lost 4 bases to trimming and J lost 13 bases, with 16 bases between them. CDR3 amino acids: CASSSVNAGATF. The CDR3 nucleotides read TGTGCCAGCAGTTCAGTGAATGCCGGTGCCACCTTC.